Presented here are 21 T cell receptor beta chains from one specimen sequenced in a study of cytomegalovirus exposure and HLA in healthy donors. PCR primers comprised 60 Vbeta and 13 Jbeta primers. Assay: immunoSEQ multiplex PCR; the TCRdb copy retains only in-frame clones and omits some. The sample consists of 250,000 to 350,000 clones, roughly two thirds of them appearing once. Specimen: PBMCs. These receptor sequences come from a female donor in good health and CMV-seronegative.

V and J are TRBV6-1 and TRBJ2-1; 9 nucleotides agree with TRBD1. Germline CDR1 MNHNS, CDR2 SASEGT. The CDR3 spans 17 residues. Unmatched junction bases numbered 10, after V lost 3 bases and J lost 4 bases. In DNA form, the CDR3 reads TGTGCCAGCAGTGAGTTTCCGGGACAGGGAAATTACAATGAGCAGTTCTTC. Translation gives CASSEFPGQGNYNEQFF.

This chain links TRBV5-1 with TRBJ2-3; 11 nucleotides align to TRBD2. Trimming took 7 bases from V and 5 from J; bases not matched to a gene: 15. Germline values: CDR1 SGHRS, CDR2 YFSETQ. This CDR3 has 17 amino acids. The CDR3 sequence is CASYQGWLAGGGDTQYF. DNA of the CDR3: TGCGCCAGCTACCAGGGGTGGCTAGCGGGAGGAGGAGATACGCAGTATTTT.

This chain uses TRBV9 with TRBJ2-1; D is perhaps TRBD1 (5 bases). V lost 0 bases and J 6 bases, leaving 10 bases between the germline ends. Germline CDR1 SGDLS, CDR2 YYNGEE. This CDR3 comprises 14 residues. As DNA, the CDR3 is TGTGCCAGCAGCGTAGCGGTTCAGGGCAATGAGCAGTTCTTC. Translating gives CASSVAVQGNEQFF.

The chain couples TRBV29-1 to TRBJ2-1; the match to TRBD1 covers 8 bases. CDR1 is SQVTM, CDR2 ANQGSEA, per germline. The CDR3 has 12 residues. Germline trimming cut 7 bases from V and 7 bases from J; bases unmatched to any gene: 6. CDR3 region: CSAETGANEQFF. The CDR3, as DNA: TGCAGCGCCGAGACAGGGGCGAATGAGCAGTTCTTC.

The chain uses TRBV7-2 and TRBJ2-1, with D possibly being TRBD2 (6 bases). Per germline, CDR1 SGHTA and CDR2 FQGNSA. The CDR3 totals 15 residues. Trimming removed 1 base from V and 1 base from J, with 8 bases in between. CDR3 sequence (DNA): TGTGCCAGCAGCTTAGTCGGGACTTCCTACAATGAGCAGTTCTTC. It codes for CASSLVGTSYNEQFF.

The rearrangement uses TRBV7-2 and TRBJ2-7, with a tentative D call TRBD2 (7 bases). Germline V CDR1 and CDR2: SGHTA, FQGNSA. CDR3 length: 19 residues. V dropped 5 bases and J dropped 2 bases, with 28 bases sitting between them. CDR3 coding DNA: TGTGCCAGCAGCAAACACAGGGTACGTCTCCTAGCGGACACCTACGAGCAGTACTTC. It specifies CASSKHRVRLLADTYEQYF.

The rearrangement joins TRBV7-9 to TRBJ1-2; 7 positions agree with TRBD1. The germline V gene encodes CDR1 SEHNR and CDR2 FQNEAQ (reference sequence). The CDR3 loop spans 14 amino acids. V shed 6 bases and J 1 base; nucleotides not matched to a gene: 5. DNA of the CDR3: TGTGCCAGCAGACGAGACAGGGTTAACTATGGCTACACCTTC. This encodes CASRRDRVNYGYTF.

This clone was recorded only once. The CDR3 nucleotides are TGTGCCAGCAGTTACGGAGACCCGCTGACAGGCTATGGCTACACCTTC. Its translation: CASSYGDPLTGYGYTF. The chain couples TRBV6-5 to TRBJ1-2, with D possibly matching TRBD1 (6 bases). CDR3 length: 16 residues. Germline CDR1 and CDR2: MNHEY and SVGAGI. Deletions cut 2 bases from V and 4 bases from J, with 17 bases between.

J is TRBJ2-1 and V is TRBV5-1; TRBD2 matches 13 bases. The J segment lost 8 bases and the V segment lost 1 base, leaving 9 bases of the junction unmatched. The CDR3 contains 17 residues. CDR1 is SGHRS, CDR2 YFSETQ, per germline. The CDR3 nucleotides read TGCGCCAGCAGCTTGACTAGCGGGAGGGCCTCGATCCATGAGCAGTTCTTC. Protein: CASSLTSGRASIHEQFF.

The rearrangement uses TRBV2 and TRBJ1-2; D not resolved. This CDR3 contains 12 residues. Germline V gene lookup returns CDR1 SNHLY and CDR2 FYNNEI. V lost 6 bases to trimming and J lost 2 bases, with 7 bases between them. The DNA for the CDR3 is TGTGCCAGCAGCACATGGAACTATGGCTACACCTTC. It translates to CASSTWNYGYTF.

V gene TRBV5-1 combines with J gene TRBJ2-1; no firm D call. The CDR3 extends over 14 amino acids. With 4 bases removed from V and 6 bases from J, the gap between germline ends came to 14 bases. CDR1 is SGHRS and CDR2 is YFSETQ in the germline V gene. The CDR3: CASSRLLGPNEQFF. The DNA for the CDR3 is TGCGCCAGCAGCCGCTTACTTGGGCCCAATGAGCAGTTCTTC.

Only a few counts were recorded for this clone. An end of the junction does not agree with germline; a read error may underlie this. The chain links TRBV28 to TRBJ2-7, with a possible D match to TRBD1 (5 bases). The CDR3 is 14 amino acids. Germline CDR1 is MDHEN and CDR2 is SYDVKM. CDR3 amino acids: CASSVWGNPYEQYF. The CDR3 nucleotides read TGTGCCAGCAGTGTATGGGGCAACCCCTACGAGCAGTACTTC.

This chain links TRBV28 with TRBJ2-7; tentatively, D is TRBD2 (5 bases). Germline CDR1 and CDR2: MDHEN and SYDVKM. The V end lost 6 bases, the J end lost 1 base, and 13 bases lay between the germline ends. This CDR3 is 14 amino acids long. Written as DNA, the CDR3 is TGTGCCAGCAGACGGGGTCCGACGTCCTACGAGCAGTACTTC. This encodes CASRRGPTSYEQYF. The variable domain in full, completed from reference TRBV28 and TRBJ2-7, reads DVKVTQSSRYLVKRTGEKVFLECVQDMDHENMFWYRQDPGLGLRLIYFSYDVKMKEKGDIPEGYSVSREKKERFSLILESASTNQTSMYLCASRRGPTSYEQYFGPGTRLTVT.

This clone was seen just once. The chain is built from TRBV28 and TRBJ2-1; 7 bases agree with TRBD2. This CDR3 has 15 residues. CDR1 is MDHEN and CDR2 is SYDVKM in the germline V gene. V shed 2 bases and J 7 bases; nucleotides not matched to a gene: 8. The CDR3, as DNA: TGTGCCAGCAGTTTACCTAGCGGAGTGCCTAATGAGCAGTTCTTC. Translated, it gives CASSLPSGVPNEQFF.

The chain is built from TRBV27 and TRBJ2-7; D is unclear. Germline V gene data show CDR1 as MNHEY and CDR2 as SMNVEV (reference sequence). The CDR3 runs 13 residues. V gave up 3 bases and J gave up 2 bases, with 8 bases separating them. The CDR3 DNA is TGTGCCAGCAGTTTCCAGCGCGCCTACGAGCAGTACTTC. This encodes CASSFQRAYEQYF.

In its sample, this clone was seen once. The CDR3: CASKITSDPMAHEQYF. CDR3 coding DNA: TGTGCCAGCAAGATTACTAGCGATCCAATGGCCCACGAGCAGTACTTC. The chain carries TRBV28 and TRBJ2-7, with TRBD2 identical over 7 bases. With 7 bases clipped from V and 5 bases from J, the junction kept 17 bases outside the gene matches. This CDR3 region has 16 residues. CDR1 is MDHEN and CDR2 is SYDVKM in the germline V gene.

V gene TRBV7-9 combines with J gene TRBJ1-4; 7 bases are shared with TRBD1. Germline V lookup: CDR1 SEHNR, CDR2 FQNEAQ (reference sequence). The trim removed 2 bases at V and 6 bases at J, leaving 3 bases unmatched. The CDR3 consists of 14 residues. The CDR3 region has the DNA TGTGCCAGCAGCTTATATGGGACAGATGAAAAACTGTTTTTT. Amino acids: CASSLYGTDEKLFF.

The V call is TRBV7-9, the J call TRBJ2-1; 13 nucleotides line up with TRBD2. CDR1 is SEHNR, CDR2 FQNEAQ, per germline (reference sequence). The CDR3 has 17 residues. Trimming cost V 5 bases and J 12 bases; bases outside gene matches: 16. The CDR3 reads CASSPETPGLAGMVQFF. CDR3 bases: TGTGCCAGCAGCCCAGAAACCCCGGGACTAGCGGGAATGGTGCAGTTCTTC.

The chain joins TRBV7-8 to TRBJ1-5; 8 bases match TRBD1. Germline CDR1 SGHVS, CDR2 FQNEAQ. This CDR3 has 14 amino acids. Losses at the gene ends were 4 bases for V and 3 bases for J; bases not matched to a gene: 2. In nucleotides, the CDR3 is TGTGCCAGCAGCTGGACAGGGATCAATCAGCCCCAGCATTTT. Protein product: CASSWTGINQPQHF.

V is TRBV7-9 and J is TRBJ1-5, with no clear D. The V gene's germline CDR1 is SEHNR and CDR2 FQNEAQ (reference sequence). V lost 4 bases and J 0 bases, leaving 16 bases between the germline ends. The CDR3 contains 17 residues. The chain's CDR3 is CASSSFSRANSNQPQHF. In DNA form, the CDR3 reads TGTGCCAGCAGCTCCTTCTCGAGGGCTAATAGCAATCAGCCCCAGCATTTT.

V gene TRBV4-2 combines with J gene TRBJ1-5, with TRBD1 matching over 12 bases. J lost 7 bases, V lost 2 bases, and 3 bases had no gene match. The germline V gene encodes CDR1 LGHNA and CDR2 YNFKEQ. The CDR3 has 15 residues. The CDR3 nucleotides are TGTGCCAGCAGCCAACGGGACAGGGGGCTACAGCCCCAGCATTTT. Protein: CASSQRDRGLQPQHF.